Below, one T cell receptor (beta chain) is given with its context. Its antigen is unidentified. This sample is drawn from a study of T cell responses to AZD1222 COVID-19 vaccine. Broader study findings: Repertoires were sampled only after the peak T cell response. Baseline serostatus was positive in only six or seven AZD1222 recipients. The donor cohort was predominantly white British with a female majority, and clonal diversity may have been underestimated.

CDR3 length: 16 amino acids. V lost 1 base to trimming and J lost 5 bases; unmatched junction nucleotides: 3. The repertoire was sequenced with immunoSEQ multiplex PCR; TCRdb's copy has only in-frame clones and lacks some. This sample yields more than 150,000 clones, of which about nine tenths are seen a single time; roughly 2% belongs to the top ten. The sequencing used peripheral blood, collected 28 days after the second AZD1222 dose. This TCR was recovered from an adult who received the AZD1222 COVID-19 vaccine. The chain is built from TRBV5-3 and TRBJ1-6; TRBD1 agrees at 10 bases. TRBV5-3 is labeled an ORF, and its function is uncertain. CDR3 nucleotides: TGTGCCAGAAGCTTGCCGACAGGGGGCGATAATTCACCCCTCCACTTT. It translates to CARSLPTGGDNSPLHF.